This T cell receptor (beta chain) was sequenced for a study of blood T cell repertoires in COVID-19. Study-level background: Sources were T cells, B-cell-depleted T cells, or PBMCs; the material itself was cDNA or gDNA.

V was pared by 1 base and J by 8 bases, with 11 bases between. CDR1 MNHNS and CDR2 SASEGT come from the germline V gene. The CDR3 runs 14 residues. Original data processing: The assay estimated nucleated cells by amplifying reference gene primers. Profiling relied on immunoSEQ multiplex PCR, and the TCRdb table lists in-frame clones only, not all of them. The DNA gave D and trimming, while V, J and clone size come from that table. The sample holds about 240,000 clones, 83% seen once. Assignments of participants to cohorts depended upon their own reported clinical history. A case of COVID-19 had been met by exposed participants within 2 weeks before study entry.

The TCR originated in a woman in her thirties or forties who had been exposed to COVID-19. Specimen: PBMCs or T cells enriched from blood (not recorded which). The chain carries TRBV6-1 and TRBJ1-4; D is possibly TRBD1 (6 bases). Here the CDR3 reads CASSEGGGTEKLFF. The CDR3 nucleotides are TGTGCCAGCAGTGAAGGGGGGGGCACAGAAAAACTGTTTTTT.